These T cell receptor beta chains were read from a single sample in a study of post-analysis software for immune sequencing data. TCRdb fed the PCR reads into MiXCR, producing one record per CDR3 protein. Of about 500,000 distinct CDR3 sequences listed, over 35% were seen once; the top ten hold about 12%. The source material was blood. These receptors all stem from a girl aged 10 to 17 with multiple sclerosis. CDR3s include the opening cysteine and the closing phenylalanine or tryptophan. Each record gives: V gene, D gene, J gene, clone size, CDR3 protein, CDR3 DNA. D genes are given only for firm matches. Rows give clone size only sometimes, using once, few, many, or a class for an expanded clone.

>TRBV5-1|TRBD2|TRBJ2-1|NA
CASSLALAGEGEQFF
TGCGCCAGCAGCTTGGCCCTAGCGGGGGAAGGTGAGCAGTTCTTC
>TRBV19|TRBD1|TRBJ2-7|few
CASSTGTVPYEQYF
TGTGCCAGTAGTACAGGGACAGTTCCCTACGAGCAGTACTTC
>TRBV20-1|TRBD1|TRBJ2-7|once
CSARSTGAGYHEQYF
TGCAGTGCTAGATCGACAGGGGCAGGGTACCACGAGCAGTACTTC
>TRBV25-1|NA|TRBJ2-5|NA
CASSEYIYGRAFGTQYF
TGTGCCAGCAGTGAATATATATACGGCAGGGCGTTCGGGACCCAGTACTTC
>TRBV7-2|TRBD1|TRBJ1-2|NA
CASSSGGTGFGYTF
TGTGCCAGCAGCTCCGGCGGGACAGGGTTTGGCTACACCTTC
>TRBV2|NA|TRBJ2-3|NA
CASAAGWGTDTQYF
TGTGCCAGCGCGGCGGGATGGGGCACAGATACGCAGTATTTT
>TRBV20-1|TRBD1|TRBJ2-5|NA
CSAVGDRATQETQYF
TGCAGTGCTGTCGGGGACAGGGCTACACAAGAGACCCAGTACTTC
>TRBV10-3|NA|TRBJ1-1|NA
CAIRPPQGTEAFF
TGTGCCATCAGGCCCCCCCAGGGTACTGAAGCTTTCTTT
>TRBV7-3|TRBD1|TRBJ2-1|NA
CASSLDRGYYNEQFF
TGTGCCAGCAGCTTGGACAGGGGTTACTACAATGAGCAGTTCTTC
>TRBV4-1|NA|TRBJ2-1|NA
CASSQGGTMRVEQFF
TGCGCCAGCAGCCAAGGTGGGACAATGAGGGTTGAGCAGTTCTTC
>TRBV27|NA|TRBJ2-3|NA
CASSPYTVGVDTQYF
TGTGCCAGCAGTCCCTACACGGTCGGTGTAGATACGCAGTATTTT
>TRBV5-1|TRBD1|TRBJ2-7|NA
CASSWGSGTGDYEQYF
TGCGCCAGCAGCTGGGGTTCCGGGACAGGGGACTACGAGCAGTACTTC
>TRBV21-1|NA|TRBJ2-3|NA
CASSKEQIPSTDTQYF
TGTGCCAGCAGCAAAGAGCAAATCCCTAGCACAGATACGCAGTATTTT
>TRBV28|NA|TRBJ1-5|NA
CASSSTGASNQPQHF
TGTGCCAGCAGCTCGACAGGAGCTAGCAATCAGCCCCAGCATTTT
>TRBV5-1|TRBD1|TRBJ2-5|NA
CASSYLGQQETQYF
TGCGCCAGCAGCTACCTGGGACAGCAAGAGACCCAGTACTTC
>TRBV29-1|NA|TRBJ2-3|few
CTYSWAGIKYF
TGCACCTACTCTTGGGCAGGGATAAAGTATTTT
>TRBV9|TRBD1|TRBJ1-6|few
CASSVAGTGFYNSPLHF
TGTGCCAGCAGCGTAGCCGGGACAGGGTTCTATAATTCACCCCTCCACTTT
>TRBV6-2/TRBV6-3|NA|TRBJ2-6|once
CASRTQRSSGANVLTF
TGTGCCAGCAGAACCCAGCGGAGCTCTGGGGCCAACGTCCTGACTTTC
>TRBV7-3|TRBD1|TRBJ1-2|NA
CASSATGGSYGYTF
TGTGCCAGCAGCGCGACAGGGGGCAGCTATGGCTACACCTTC
>TRBV29-1|TRBD2|TRBJ2-3|NA
CSYLGGGTQYF
TGCAGCTACCTCGGCGGGGGTACGCAGTATTTT
>TRBV24-1|NA|TRBJ2-5|NA
CATSDQDEAGERETQYF
TGTGCCACCAGTGACCAAGATGAGGCAGGGGAAAGAGAGACCCAGTACTTC
>TRBV7-9|NA|TRBJ2-5|few
CASSLGLTFQETQYF
TGTGCCAGCAGCCTGGGACTGACGTTCCAAGAGACCCAGTACTTC
>TRBV10-3|TRBD1|TRBJ1-2|few
CAITAGTGGANYGYTF
TGTGCCATCACGGCCGGGACAGGGGGCGCGAACTATGGCTACACCTTC
>TRBV6-6|TRBD2|TRBJ2-7|NA
CASSRTSGVYEQYF
TGTGCCAGCAGTCGTACTAGCGGGGTCTACGAGCAGTACTTC
>TRBV12-3/TRBV12-4|NA|TRBJ2-5|few
CASRQNWGQETQYF
TGTGCCAGCCGACAGAACTGGGGCCAAGAGACCCAGTACTTC
>TRBV28|NA|TRBJ2-7|NA
CASTVGHYYEQYF
TGTGCCAGCACCGTGGGACACTACTACGAGCAGTACTTC
>TRBV4-2|TRBD1|TRBJ2-7|NA
CASSQVGQGGSYEQYF
TGTGCCAGCAGCCAAGTCGGACAGGGGGGCTCCTACGAGCAGTACTTC
>TRBV12-3/TRBV12-4|TRBD1|TRBJ1-5|NA
CASSGGQGNNQPQHF
TGTGCCAGCAGTGGGGGACAGGGCAACAATCAGCCCCAGCATTTT
>TRBV7-2|TRBD1|TRBJ2-1|NA
CASRWTGAYNEQFF
TGTGCCAGCAGGTGGACAGGGGCCTACAATGAGCAGTTCTTC
>TRBV15|NA|TRBJ2-3|few
CATSRDRQSPDTQYF
TGTGCCACCAGCAGAGATCGGCAGTCCCCAGATACGCAGTATTTT
>TRBV28|NA|TRBJ2-3|NA
CASSPIGTGGTDTQYF
TGTGCCAGCAGTCCCATAGGGACCGGGGGCACAGATACGCAGTATTTT
>TRBV6-5|TRBD1|TRBJ2-1|NA
CASSVDGTAYNEQFF
TGTGCCAGCAGTGTCGACGGGACAGCCTACAATGAGCAGTTCTTC
>TRBV9|TRBD2|TRBJ2-1|few
CASSVGGRALDEQFF
TGTGCCAGCAGCGTAGGCGGGAGGGCCCTCGATGAGCAGTTCTTC
>TRBV20-1|TRBD2|TRBJ2-1|few
CSARAGKAEQFF
TGCAGTGCCCGAGCGGGGAAAGCTGAGCAGTTCTTC
>TRBV20-1|NA|TRBJ2-7|few
CSARGTLVYEQYF
TGCAGTGCTAGAGGCACACTAGTATACGAGCAGTACTTC
>TRBV6-6|TRBD1|TRBJ2-6|few
CASRTGHLSGANVLTF
TGTGCCAGCAGGACAGGGCATCTCTCTGGGGCCAACGTCCTGACTTTC
>TRBV4-1|TRBD2|TRBJ2-1|NA
CASSQGQTGLAGHNEQFF
TGCGCCAGCAGCCAAGGGCAAACGGGACTAGCGGGCCACAATGAGCAGTTCTTC
>TRBV7-3|TRBD1|TRBJ2-1|NA
CASSSTDRGYEQFF
TGTGCCAGCAGCAGTACTGACAGGGGCTATGAGCAGTTCTTC
>TRBV20-1|TRBD2|TRBJ2-7|NA
CSARDPLPGTSGSYEQYF
TGCAGTGCTAGAGATCCCCTGCCGGGGACTAGCGGTTCCTACGAGCAGTACTTC
>TRBV12-3/TRBV12-4|NA|TRBJ1-2|NA
CASSFDRFNYGYTF
TGTGCCAGCAGTTTTGACAGATTTAACTATGGCTACACCTTC
>TRBV4-2|NA|TRBJ2-7|few
CASSRGVAESYEQYF
TGTGCCAGCAGCCGAGGGGTGGCGGAATCTTACGAGCAGTACTTC
>TRBV27|TRBD2|TRBJ2-7|NA
CASSLPLGSGTYEQYF
TGTGCCAGCAGCCTTCCTTTGGGTAGCGGGACCTACGAGCAGTACTTC
>TRBV24-1|NA|TRBJ2-1|NA
CATSGQTQHVSHLNEQFF
TGTGCCACCAGTGGACAGACCCAGCACGTTAGCCATCTGAATGAGCAGTTCTTC
>TRBV11-2|NA|TRBJ2-7|NA
CASTIVLARPGRLHEQYF
TGTGCCAGCACCATTGTTTTGGCTCGTCCGGGCCGCCTCCACGAGCAGTACTTC
>TRBV25-1|NA|TRBJ2-1|NA
CASRTWEVSYNERFF
TGTGCCAGCAGAACGTGGGAGGTCTCCTACAACGAGCGGTTCTTC
>TRBV21-1|NA|TRBJ2-7|NA
CASSKARGRKDEQYF
TGTGCCAGCAGCAAGGCGCGCGGGAGGAAGGACGAGCAGTACTTC
>TRBV29-1|TRBD2|TRBJ2-3|NA
CSAQSAGVGADTQYF
TGCAGCGCCCAATCGGCGGGAGTAGGGGCAGATACGCAGTATTTT
>TRBV28|TRBD1|TRBJ2-7|few
CASATGQGDEQYF
TGTGCCAGCGCCACGGGACAGGGGGACGAGCAGTACTTC
>TRBV6-5|NA|TRBJ2-7|few
CASSATLTSYEQYF
TGTGCCAGCAGTGCGACCCTTACCTCCTACGAGCAGTACTTC
>TRBV29-1|TRBD2|TRBJ2-5|few
CSVERGAWETQYF
TGCAGCGTTGAGCGGGGGGCCTGGGAGACCCAGTACTTC
>TRBV3-1|TRBD2|TRBJ2-5|NA
CASSRKVTLTSGRGIEQYF
TGTGCCAGCAGCCGCAAGGTTACCCTGACTAGCGGGAGGGGCATTGAGCAGTACTTC
>TRBV6-6|NA|TRBJ1-2|once
CASSYRGTSNYGYTF
TGTGCCAGCAGTTACAGGGGAACTTCAAACTATGGCTACACCTTC
>TRBV4-3|NA|TRBJ2-3|NA
CASSQAPPGGSTDTQYF
TGCGCCAGCAGCCAAGCACCACCGGGCGGGAGCACAGATACGCAGTATTTT
>TRBV29-1|NA|TRBJ2-4|NA
CSVEWAGHLKNIQYF
TGCAGCGTTGAGTGGGCGGGCCACCTAAAAAACATTCAGTACTTC
>TRBV20-1|TRBD2|TRBJ2-7|once
CSARAGRPNYEQYF
TGCAGTGCTAGGGCCGGGAGGCCTAACTACGAGCAGTACTTC
>TRBV24-1|TRBD1|TRBJ2-1|NA
CATSPPGQGFNEQFF
TGTGCCACCAGTCCGCCGGGACAGGGATTCAATGAGCAGTTCTTC
>TRBV7-8|NA|TRBJ2-1|few
CASSSVRDGNNEQFF
TGTGCCAGCAGCTCCGTCCGGGACGGAAACAATGAGCAGTTCTTC
>TRBV6-5|NA|TRBJ1-1|NA
CASSYSREAVIRTEAFF
TGTGCCAGCAGTTACTCGAGAGAGGCGGTAATCAGGACTGAAGCTTTCTTT